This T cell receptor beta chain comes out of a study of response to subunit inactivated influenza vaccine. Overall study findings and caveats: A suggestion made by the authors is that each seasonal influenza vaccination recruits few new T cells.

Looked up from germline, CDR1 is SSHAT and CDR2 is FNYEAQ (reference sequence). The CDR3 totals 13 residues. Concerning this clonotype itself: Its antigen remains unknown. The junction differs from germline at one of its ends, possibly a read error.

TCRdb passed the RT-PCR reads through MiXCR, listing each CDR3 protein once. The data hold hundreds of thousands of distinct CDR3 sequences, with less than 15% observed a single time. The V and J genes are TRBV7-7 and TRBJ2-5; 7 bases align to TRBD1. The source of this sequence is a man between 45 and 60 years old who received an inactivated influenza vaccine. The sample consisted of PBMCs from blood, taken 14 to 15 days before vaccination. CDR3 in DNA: TGTGCTAGCAGCTCGGGACAGTTAGAGACCCAGTACTTC. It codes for CASSSGQLETQYF.